Listed below are T cell receptor beta chains from one sample, sequenced in a study of radiation and T cells in renal cell carcinoma. Sequenced by immunoSEQ multiplex PCR; TCRdb stores in-frame clones only, minus some. Of just under 150,000 clones in the sample, 75% to 90% are singletons; the top ten hold less than 20%. The source material was blood, sampled from a patient whose treatment included radiotherapy and nephrectomy. These receptors originate from a woman in her fifties or sixties with renal cell carcinoma. Each CDR3 is given with its conserved first and last residue.

j_call,v_call,cdr3_aa
TRBJ2-1,TRBV7-2,CASSPPSGEQFF
TRBJ2-7,TRBV6-6,CASSSTSGDAYEQYF
TRBJ2-1,TRBV4-3,CASSQDGGAGYNEQFF
TRBJ2-5,TRBV5-4,CASSLVGGRETQYF
TRBJ2-7,TRBV6-5,CASSSLAGVYEQYF
TRBJ2-3,TRBV6-5,CASRKLDTQYF
TRBJ1-1,TRBV30,CAGNRDRRTEAFF
TRBJ2-7,TRBV20-1,CSASMASEQYF
TRBJ2-1,TRBV28,CASSSPGGVYNEQFF
TRBJ2-3,TRBV10-1,CASSGPGLAGGPDTQYF
TRBJ2-5,TRBV14,CASSPGQGGETQYF
TRBJ1-1,TRBV5-1,CASSLGTGSNTEAFF
TRBJ1-2,TRBV30,CAWSPGAVSYTF
TRBJ1-5,TRBV7-9,CASSLGGDQPQHF
TRBJ2-1,TRBV5-4,CASSLGQGVGEQFF
TRBJ2-5,TRBV29-1,CSARGGRKETQYF
TRBJ1-4,TRBV19,CASSENRGGNEKLFF
TRBJ1-2,TRBV6-1,CASSEGPGTNYGYTF
TRBJ1-4,TRBV28,CASSLPTGFEATNEKLFF
TRBJ2-7,TRBV7-2,CASSLRWTGITYEQYF
TRBJ1-6,TRBV15,CATSREGWDSPLHF
TRBJ1-1,TRBV5-1,CASSLDQPNTEAFF
TRBJ2-7,TRBV5-1,CASSLEHQTYEQYF
TRBJ1-2,TRBV6-5,CASSLDGQDYGYTF
TRBJ2-2,TRBV6-1,CASSFSSIGGELFF
TRBJ2-7,TRBV2,CASSRALVPYEQYF
TRBJ2-7,TRBV7-2,CASSFGQAAEQYF
TRBJ1-2,TRBV28,CASSLNSDYGYTF
TRBJ2-5,TRBV15,CATSRATATQETQYF
TRBJ1-2,TRBV6-5,CASSYLTLRAVGYTF
TRBJ1-1,TRBV30,CAWSVNLRGTEAFF
TRBJ2-2,TRBV5-5,CASSSGLAENTGELFF
TRBJ2-5,TRBV7-9,CASRARQGEDETQYF
TRBJ2-7,TRBV9,CASSVDPGQTYEQYF
TRBJ2-7,TRBV19,CASSMEREFKEQYF
TRBJ1-2,TRBV6-5,CASSYSEGRDGYTF
TRBJ2-3,TRBV6-1,CASSVDREGDTQYF
TRBJ2-7,TRBV25-1,CASSEYVSYEQYF
TRBJ2-5,TRBV5-1,CASSLDGREETQYF
TRBJ1-2,TRBV28,CASSWGGKYYGYTF